At least ten counts were recorded for the clone carrying this TCR beta chain. Its cognate antigen is unknown. This specimen belongs to a study of T cells in Graves' hyperthyroidism and ophthalmopathy. Broader study findings: Stable hyperthyroidism was told apart from ophthalmopathy by a model built on 13 V-J features.

Amplification yielded TCR beta CDR3 regions, with RNA transcripts as the source. Primed by the HTBI set, a first-round RT-PCR was run on the TCR CDR3. TCRdb used MiXCR to reprocess the multiplex PCR reads, holding one entry per CDR3 protein. This sample yields about 420,000 distinct CDR3 sequences, of which around 14% are seen a single time; almost 8% belongs to the top ten. The germline V gene has CDR1 MNHEY and CDR2 SVGAGI. The CDR3 totals 16 residues. Losses at the gene ends were 0 bases for V and 4 bases for J; bases not matched to a gene: 5. Patients were excluded because of uncontrolled infection, other autoimmune disease, pregnancy or lactation.

The chain recombines TRBV6-5 with TRBJ2-1; 8 nucleotides line up with TRBD2. The specimen was blood. This receptor was taken from a woman aged 18-29 years with Graves' hyperthyroidism. CDR3: CASSYSQRETYNEQFF. For the CDR3, the DNA is TGTGCCAGCAGTTACTCCCAGCGGGAGACTTACAATGAGCAGTTCTTC.